The clone carrying this T cell receptor (beta chain) came up many times. Its antigen is currently unknown. One entry per CDR3 protein, called by TCRdb with MiXCR from the 5' RACE reads. The sample consists of approximately 560,000 distinct CDR3 sequences, 15% to 20% of them appearing once. Trimming at V came to 6 bases and at J to 5 bases, leaving 3 bases not matched to a gene. This CDR3 is built from 12 residues. The germline V gene has CDR1 SNHLY and CDR2 FYNNEI. This specimen comes from a study of T-cell memory formation after mild COVID-19. Study-level points and caveats: CD4+ contracting clones were found mainly in CM and EM, and CD8+ ones in EMRA.

The sequenced sample was PBMCs or a T cell subset sorted from them (not recorded which). V and J are TRBV2 and TRBJ2-7, with TRBD1 matching 8 bases. The clonotype originates from an adult woman who had mild COVID-19 (a few samples of this study predate the infection). Cell type and time point are not known. CDR3 nucleotide sequence: TGTGCCAGCAGACAGGGGGACAACGAGCAGTACTTC. Its translation: CASRQGDNEQYF.